Here is one T cell receptor (beta chain) with its context. The antigen remains unidentified. This sample also contains other DNA sequences that code for the same CDR3. The data derive from a study of shared clonotypes between healthy human individuals. Measured with immunoSEQ multiplex PCR; TCRdb has only the in-frame clones, and not every one. Of 2,500,000 or so clones detected, approximately 90% appear once; the ten largest clones hold 0.14%. Memory CD4+ cells were the fraction left after CD45RA+ naive selection. General study results and limits: Memory subsets had estimated richness that was generally smaller than that of naive subsets.

The sequence was collected from a man between 18 and 29 years old in good health. Sequenced: naive CD4+ T cells sorted from blood. The sample's subset: CD45RA+ positively selected.

The CDR3 DNA is TGTGCCTGGAGTGGTAGTGGTACCTACGAGCAGTACTTC. Translated, it gives CAWSGSGTYEQYF. The chain is built from TRBV30 and TRBJ2-7; no reliable D call. Germline V gene lookup returns CDR1 GTSNPN and CDR2 SVGIG (reference sequence). There are 13 residues in the CDR3. V was cut by 1 base and J by 2 bases, with 9 bases left in between.